Following are 24 T cell receptor beta chains from one sample sequenced in a study of blood T cell repertoires in COVID-19. This table comes from immunoSEQ multiplex PCR, and its TCRdb copy is limited to in-frame clones, with some not included. The table shows about 100,000 clones, with 70% to 85% occurring only once. The sample was peripheral blood. These receptors originate from a man between 65 and 85 years old with active or convalescent COVID-19.

There are a few counts of this clone. The rearrangement links TRBV27 to TRBJ1-1, with D possibly matching TRBD1 (6 bases). V gave up 0 bases and J gave up 8 bases, with 16 bases separating them. The CDR3 is 15 residues long. Germline V lookup: CDR1 MNHEY, CDR2 SMNVEV (reference sequence). The CDR3 sequence: CASSLSMWTAREAFF. Written as DNA, the CDR3 is TGTGCCAGCAGTTTATCGATGTGGACAGCAAGGGAAGCTTTCTTT.

This clone was detected a few times. V gene TRBV29-1 combines with J gene TRBJ2-5, with 12 bases lining up with TRBD2. CDR3 size: 13 residues. With 3 bases clipped from V and 4 bases from J, the junction kept 0 bases outside the gene matches. CDR1 is SQVTM, CDR2 ANQGSEA, per germline. For the CDR3, the DNA is TGCAGCGTTGAGGGACTAGCGGGAGAGACCCAGTACTTC. This encodes CSVEGLAGETQYF. The variable domain in full, with the rest retrieved from reference TRBV29-1 and TRBJ2-5, is SAVISQKPSRDICQRGTSLTIQCQVDSQVTMMFWYRQQPGQSLTLIATANQGSEATYESGFVIDKFPISRPNLTFSTLTVSNMSPEDSSIYLCSVEGLAGETQYFGPGTRLLVL.

The CDR3 spells CASKGGNEKLFF. The CDR3 nucleotides read TGTGCCAGCAAAGGGGGTAATGAAAAACTGTTTTTT. The chain recombines TRBV6-5 with TRBJ1-4, with D maybe TRBD1 (6 bases). The CDR3 is made up of 12 amino acids. The V end lost 7 bases, the J end lost 4 bases, and 7 bases lay between the germline ends. The germline V gene has CDR1 MNHEY and CDR2 SVGAGI.

The chain combines TRBV19 with TRBJ1-2; possibly TRBD1 for D (5 bases). This CDR3 contains 14 residues. CDR1 LNHDA and CDR2 SQIVND come from the germline V gene (reference sequence). V lost 2 bases to trimming and J lost 1 base, with 8 bases between them. In DNA, the CDR3 is TGTGCCAGTAGTATACAGGGCCTTAACTATGGCTACACCTTC. This gives the protein CASSIQGLNYGYTF.

This sequence joins TRBV9 and TRBJ2-5; 10 bases line up with TRBD2. J was trimmed by 1 base and V by 0 bases; bases with no gene match: 3. Germline V gene data show CDR1 as SGDLS and CDR2 as YYNGEE. The CDR3 has 16 residues. The CDR3 protein is CASSVASGGAQETQYF. DNA for the CDR3: TGTGCCAGCAGCGTAGCAAGCGGGGGGGCCCAAGAGACCCAGTACTTC. The full variable domain, with the rest looked up from reference TRBV9 and TRBJ2-5, is DSGVTQTPKHLITATGQRVTLRCSPRSGDLSVYWYQQSLDQGLQFLIQYYNGEERAKGNILERFSAQQFPDLHSELNLSSLELGDSALYFCASSVASGGAQETQYFGPGTRLLVL.

The chain links TRBV5-1 to TRBJ2-7; 7 nucleotides align to TRBD2. There are 14 residues in the CDR3. V dropped 0 bases and J dropped 2; count of bases not matched to a gene: 2. Germline V gene data show CDR1 as SGHRS and CDR2 as YFSETQ. CDR3 amino acids: CASSLVAGAYEQYF. CDR3 sequence (DNA): TGCGCCAGCAGCTTGGTGGCGGGAGCCTACGAGCAGTACTTC.

This clone was observed a handful of times. The chain uses TRBV30 and TRBJ1-2; the D is unclear. Germline-derived CDR1 and CDR2 are GTSNPN and SVGIG (reference sequence). V was pared by 0 bases and J by 5 bases, with 10 bases between. The CDR3 has 13 residues. The CDR3 spells CAWSVEPLYGYTF. The CDR3 DNA reads TGTGCCTGGAGTGTCGAGCCTTTATATGGCTACACCTTC. Full variable domain (remainder filled in from reference TRBV30 and TRBJ1-2): SQTIHQWPATLVQPVGSPLSLECTVEGTSNPNLYWYRQAAGRGLQLLFYSVGIGQISSEVPQNLSASRPQDRQFILSSKKLLLSDSGFYLCAWSVEPLYGYTFGSGTRLTVV.

This chain uses TRBV6-5 with TRBJ2-7; 8 bases match TRBD2. Germline CDR1 and CDR2: MNHEY and SVGAGI. Trimming at V came to 5 bases and at J to 5 bases, leaving 8 bases not matched to a gene. CDR3 length: 14 residues. The CDR3 nucleotides are TGTGCCAGCAGTACGATAGCGGGAATCCACGAGCAGTACTTC. Translating gives CASSTIAGIHEQYF.

The gene calls are TRBV5-1 and TRBJ2-1, with 7 bases matching TRBD1. J lost 14 bases, V lost 2 bases, and 4 bases had no gene match. Germline-derived CDR1 and CDR2 are SGHRS and YFSETQ. There are 11 residues in the CDR3. The DNA of the CDR3 is TGCGCCAGCAGCTTCGACAGGGAAGAGTTCTTC. It translates to CASSFDREEFF.

The sample holds a few counts of this clone. The chain has TRBV5-1 and TRBJ2-1; TRBD1 matches at 11 bases. This CDR3 comprises 14 residues. J was trimmed by 8 bases and V by 3 bases; bases with no gene match: 4. CDR1 is SGHRS and CDR2 is YFSETQ in the germline V gene. The CDR3 sequence: CASSSGQGEDEQFF. The CDR3 DNA sequence: TGCGCCAGCAGCTCGGGACAGGGGGAAGATGAGCAGTTCTTC.

The chain combines TRBV5-1 with TRBJ1-1, with D perhaps TRBD1 (5 bases). Trimming left V 1 base short and J 4 bases short, with 8 bases between. The CDR3 consists of 13 residues. Germline V gene sequence: CDR1 SGHRS, CDR2 YFSETQ. Here the CDR3 DNA reads TGCGCCAGCAGCTTGTCTCAGGGCACTGAAGCTTTCTTT. This gives the protein CASSLSQGTEAFF.

The V gene is TRBV6-5, the J gene TRBJ1-4; 7 nucleotides match TRBD1. The germline gives CDR1 MNHEY, CDR2 SVGAGI. V lost 5 bases to trimming and J lost 1 base; unmatched junction nucleotides: 4. The CDR3 sequence is 15 residues long. In DNA, the CDR3 is TGTGCCAGCAGTCGAAACAGGGGAACTAATGAAAAACTGTTTTTT. This encodes CASSRNRGTNEKLFF.

The sample holds one count of this clone. This chain connects TRBV2 to TRBJ2-1; D is undetermined. Germline V CDR1 and CDR2: SNHLY, FYNNEI. V lost 0 bases, J lost 12 bases, and 9 bases lay in between. CDR3 length: 12 amino acids. CDR3 DNA: TGTGCCAGCAGTGAAGCGCTAAGCTCGCAGTTCTTC. Translating it yields CASSEALSSQFF.

The chain joins TRBV3-1 (or the pseudogene TRBV3-2) to TRBJ2-7, with 9 bases aligning to TRBD2. This CDR3 contains 15 residues. J lost 2 bases, V lost 5 bases, and 7 bases had no gene match. Per germline, CDR1 LGHDT and CDR2 YNNKEL (reference sequence). For the CDR3, the DNA is TGTGCCAGCAGCTCCCGACTAGCGGTTACCTACGAGCAGTACTTC. Translation gives CASSSRLAVTYEQYF.

The chain joins TRBV3-1 (or the pseudogene TRBV3-2) to TRBJ2-1; D call uncertain. Germline V gene data show CDR1 as LGHDT and CDR2 as YNNKEL (reference sequence). V lost 2 bases to trimming and J lost 1 base, with 9 bases between them. The CDR3 loop spans 15 amino acids. The CDR3 is CASSQQDRSYNEQFF. CDR3 coding DNA: TGTGCCAGCAGCCAACAGGATCGTTCCTACAATGAGCAGTTCTTC.

The chain couples TRBV6-6 to TRBJ2-7, with 10 bases that match TRBD2. The CDR3 is 16 amino acids. Germline values: CDR1 MNHNY, CDR2 SVGAGI (reference sequence). J was trimmed by 1 base and V by 6 bases; bases with no gene match: 9. CDR3 in DNA: TGTGCCAGCAGCTCCCCGACTAGCGGGCATTCCTACGAGCAGTACTTC. Translated, it gives CASSSPTSGHSYEQYF.

The chain combines TRBV6-6 with TRBJ2-1, with 12 bases aligning to TRBD1. The CDR3 is 13 amino acids. CDR1 MNHNY and CDR2 SVGAGI come from the germline V gene (reference sequence). Trimming took 6 bases from V and 10 from J; bases not matched to a gene: 4. The CDR3 loop is CASSIGTGGEQFF. As DNA, the CDR3 is TGTGCCAGCAGCATCGGGACAGGGGGCGAGCAGTTCTTC.

The V gene is TRBV28, the J gene TRBJ1-4, with 8 bases identical to TRBD1. CDR3 length: 16 residues. J was trimmed by 1 base and V by 5 bases; bases with no gene match: 6. Germline V CDR1 and CDR2: MDHEN, SYDVKM. The DNA for the CDR3 is TGTGCCAGCAGTAGACAGGGGTCCCTAACTAATGAAAAACTGTTTTTT. This gives the protein CASSRQGSLTNEKLFF.

The chain is built from TRBV28 and TRBJ1-2, with 7 bases fitting TRBD1. CDR3 length equals 11 residues. Germline lookup yields CDR1 MDHEN and CDR2 SYDVKM. The ends lost 7 bases at V and 8 bases at J; junction bases unmatched: 4. The CDR3 DNA is TGTGCCAGCACCAGGGGGAAGGGCTACACCTTC. The encoded protein is CASTRGKGYTF.

The chain is built from TRBV2 and TRBJ1-3, with D possibly TRBD1 on 6 matching bases. This CDR3 is 15 amino acids long. Germline CDR1 SNHLY, CDR2 FYNNEI. V was clipped by 3 bases and J by 4 bases, with 13 bases between them. The CDR3 nucleotides read TGTGCCAGCAGTGAGTCGTCAGGGACAGGAAACACCATATATTTT. It specifies CASSESSGTGNTIYF.

This clone was counted a single time. One end of the junction does not line up with germline, which may come from a read error. The V call is TRBV3-1 (or the pseudogene TRBV3-2), the J call TRBJ2-7; 7 bases are a match to TRBD2. CDR1 is LGHDT and CDR2 is YNNKEL in the germline V gene (reference sequence). CDR3 length: 12 amino acids. The DNA of the CDR3 is TGTGCCAGCAGCAAAGGCGGGAGCGATCCCCTTTTC. As protein: CASSKGGSDPLF.

The chain couples TRBV30 to TRBJ1-2; 8 bases map to TRBD1. CDR1 is GTSNPN and CDR2 is SVGIG in the germline V gene (reference sequence). This CDR3 contains 16 residues. V lost 4 bases, J lost 2 bases, and 12 bases stayed unmatched. The DNA for the CDR3 is TGTGCCTGGAAACATGCGGGACAGGTTTTAAACTATGGCTACACCTTC. Translating gives CAWKHAGQVLNYGYTF.

This clone has a handful of counts. The chain couples TRBV15 to TRBJ1-1; unclear D gene. V was shortened by 3 bases and J by 0 bases, with 11 bases between the two germline ends. Germline values: CDR1 LNHNV, CDR2 YYDKDF (reference sequence). This CDR3 contains 15 residues. DNA for the CDR3: TGTGCCACCAGCAGGGAGCGCGGGTTGAACACTGAAGCTTTCTTT. Its translation is CATSRERGLNTEAFF.

This clone was observed a few times. The J gene is TRBJ2-5, the V gene TRBV7-9; weak D call: TRBD2 (5 bases). Germline CDR1 reads SEHNR; CDR2 reads FQNEAQ (reference sequence). The CDR3 is made up of 12 amino acids. V was cut by 6 bases and J by 5 bases, with 10 bases left in between. CDR3 sequence: CASRGDRETQYF. The CDR3 region has the DNA TGTGCCAGCAGGGGAGATAGGGAGACCCAGTACTTC.